Listed below are T cell receptor beta chains from one sample, sequenced in a study of regulatory and conventional T cells in RAG deficiency. Libraries were prepared by immunoSEQ multiplex PCR; TCRdb keeps only in-frame clonotypes and omits some of them. The sample lists some 19,000 clones; around 90% were seen once. This sample was shared with a second study, whose subject was regulatory T cells.

Sequencing used Tregs sorted from blood. These receptors originate from a human donor in good health. CDR3s include the opening cysteine and the closing phenylalanine or tryptophan. A D gene is named only where the DNA matches it firmly. Clone size, where shown, is once, few, many, or a class for clones that have expanded.

D,size,V,J,DNA,CDR3
NA,once,TRBV6-1,TRBJ1-6,TGTGCCAGCATCGAACAGAGCTCCTATAATTCACCCCTCCACTTT,CASIEQSSYNSPLHF
TRBD1,NA,TRBV5-1,TRBJ1-3,TGCGCCAGCAGCTTGGCCGGGACAGCTGGAAACACCATATATTTT,CASSLAGTAGNTIYF
TRBD2,NA,TRBV6-1,TRBJ2-1,TGTGCCAGCAGTGAACCCGTGGGACTAGCGGGGGACCGCGTCTTC,CASSEPVGLAGDRVF
NA,NA,TRBV7-2,TRBJ1-5,TGTGCCAGCAGCTTTTCGGGCAATCAGCCCCAGCATTTT,CASSFSGNQPQHF
NA,NA,TRBV5-1,TRBJ2-7,TGCGCCAGCAGCCCCGGTGTAGCGCGCTACGAGCAGTACTTC,CASSPGVARYEQYF
NA,once,TRBV5-1,TRBJ1-2,TGCGCCAGCAGCGAACTAACAGGGTCCTATGGCTACACCTTC,CASSELTGSYGYTF
TRBD2,NA,TRBV29-1,TRBJ2-5,TGCAGCGCCACCGAGGCTAGCGGGGCCCCAGGGGAGACCCAGTACTTC,CSATEASGAPGETQYF
NA,NA,TRBV5-6,TRBJ1-2,TGTGCCAGCCTGGTTCGGGGAGAAGACTATGGCTACACCTTC,CASLVRGEDYGYTF
NA,NA,TRBV5-4,TRBJ1-1,TGTGCCAGCAGCTTACTTGCAGGGAACACTGAAGCTTTCTTT,CASSLLAGNTEAFF
NA,NA,TRBV5-4,TRBJ2-1,TGTGCCAGTTCCCGGGGGCAGTCGACCAATGAGCAGTTCTTC,CASSRGQSTNEQFF
NA,NA,TRBV28,TRBJ1-4,TGTGCCAGCAGGGACCGGGGCAGGGCTCAAGGAAAACTGTTTTTT,CASRDRGRAQGKLFF
NA,few,TRBV6-5,TRBJ2-7,TGTGCCAGCAGTTACTCGGGACGGTCAGACGAGCAGTACTTC,CASSYSGRSDEQYF
TRBD1,NA,TRBV7-2,TRBJ1-4,TGTGCCAGCAGCAAAACAGGGGAATCTCTTGAACTGTTTTTT,CASSKTGESLELFF
NA,NA,TRBV11-2,TRBJ2-7,TGTGCCAGCAGCTTAGATCAGTCTGGGCAGCCATCCTACGAGCAGTACTTC,CASSLDQSGQPSYEQYF
NA,NA,TRBV5-1,TRBJ1-1,TGCGCCAGCAGCTTTTTGGGGTCAGACCAAAACACTGAAGCTTTCTTT,CASSFLGSDQNTEAFF
TRBD2,NA,TRBV5-8,TRBJ2-5,TGTGCCAGCAGCTTGGTGTCGCCTAGCGGCGGTGAGGCCCAGTACTTC,CASSLVSPSGGEAQYF
TRBD1,NA,TRBV5-1,TRBJ1-1,TGCGCCAGCAGCTTGGCCGGGACAGTTAACACTGAAGCTTTCTTT,CASSLAGTVNTEAFF
NA,NA,TRBV7-3,TRBJ2-5,TGTGCCAGCAGCTTAGCGGCAGCAGGGGCTCAGTACTTC,CASSLAAAGAQYF
TRBD2,NA,TRBV27,TRBJ2-1,TGTGCCAGCAGTTCAATCGGGGGGTCTAGCTCCTACAATGAGCAGTTCTTC,CASSSIGGSSSYNEQFF
NA,NA,TRBV9,TRBJ1-2,TGTGCCAGCAGCGGATCCTTGACGGATAACTATGGCTACACCTTC,CASSGSLTDNYGYTF